This T cell receptor (beta chain) derives from a study of blood T cells in healthy people across ages. Study-wide results and limits: The recorded TCR beta diversity per million T cells decreased in a roughly linear manner with age.

With regard to this clonotype: Its target is unknown.

There are 15 residues in the CDR3. Germline V gene lookup returns CDR1 LNHDA and CDR2 SQIVND (reference sequence). Then a second PCR, running roughly 6 to 12 cycles, was carried out with a sample-barcoded 5' primer and a J-beta primer mix. Each sample provided no less than 2.5 million CDR3-containing paired-end reads. TCRdb ran MiXCR on the 5' RACE reads and lists one entry per CDR3 protein. There are some 1.7 million distinct CDR3 sequences in the sample; under 30% occur only once, and 7% to 9% lies in the top ten. This TCR was recovered from a woman in her twenties or thirties in good health. Input material: blood. V usage is TRBV19 and J usage is TRBJ2-4, with TRBD2 matching over 8 bases. The assigned J gene may be wrong: the sequence end matches TRBJ2-7 better. The CDR3 is CASSRPGTRSFEQYF. The CDR3 coding sequence is TGTGCCAGTAGTAGACCCGGGACTAGATCTTTCGAGCAGTACTTC.